This T cell receptor beta chain was found in a study of blood T cell repertoires in COVID-19. Study summary: Nucleic acid was either cDNA or gDNA, and it came from T cells, B-cell-depleted T cells, or PBMCs.

The count of this clone is one. J was trimmed by 3 bases and V by 11 bases; bases with no gene match: 4. The length of the CDR3 is 13 residues. Per the study methods: How many nucleated cells were present was estimated from reference gene primer amplification. Clones were sequenced by immunoSEQ multiplex PCR, and TCRdb holds only the in-frame ones, with some missing. V, J and clone size reflect that table, while D and trimming were determined from the DNA. The data hold around 240,000 clones, with around 85% observed a single time. In assigning cohorts, the study relied on participant-reported clinical history. Cohort 3 recovery required two negative PCRs, clearance, or symptom resolution.

This chain uses TRBV12-3 or TRBV12-4 with TRBJ2-2, with 9 bases aligning to TRBD2. The sample consisted of PBMCs or T cells enriched from blood (not recorded which). This clonotype was sampled from a woman aged 50 to 60 who had recovered from COVID-19. The CDR3 loop is CAGAGGYTGELFF. In nucleotides, the CDR3 is TGTGCCGGAGCGGGGGGTTACACCGGGGAGCTGTTTTTT.